Listed here are 4 T cell receptor beta chains from one sample, sequenced in a study of blood T cell repertoires in COVID-19. This table comes from immunoSEQ multiplex PCR, and its TCRdb copy is limited to in-frame clones, with some not included. The data hold roughly 290,000 clones, with approximately 90% observed a single time. The specimen sequenced was peripheral blood. These receptors were collected from a woman in her fifties or sixties with acute or convalescent COVID-19.

The chain couples TRBV5-6 to TRBJ1-2; D is unresolved. Germline assignment: CDR1 SGHDT and CDR2 YYEEEE. This CDR3 is 11 amino acids long. Deletions cut 4 bases from V and 8 bases from J, with 9 bases between. The CDR3 spells CASSARKGYTF. The DNA of the CDR3 is TGTGCCAGCAGCGCGCGAAAGGGCTACACCTTC.

V and J are TRBV27 and TRBJ2-2; D is perhaps TRBD1 (6 bases). V lost 4 bases and J 7 bases, leaving 19 bases between the germline ends. CDR3 length: 16 residues. CDR1 and CDR2 from the germline V gene are MNHEY and SMNVEV (reference sequence). The CDR3 reads CASSSTRGIFGGELFF. The CDR3 region has the DNA TGTGCCAGCAGTTCAACCAGGGGTATATTTGGCGGGGAGCTGTTTTTT.

The genes are TRBV15 and TRBJ2-7; 7 bases match TRBD2. Germline V gene lookup returns CDR1 LNHNV and CDR2 YYDKDF (reference sequence). The ends lost 5 bases at V and 7 bases at J; junction bases unmatched: 11. The CDR3 covers 14 residues. The CDR3, as DNA: TGTGCCACCAGCGGGGGGGGGTTGCCCGGAGAGCAGTACTTC. It is translated as CATSGGGLPGEQYF.

The V gene is TRBV27, the J gene TRBJ2-4; D might be TRBD2 (6 bases). V shed 5 bases and J shed 3 bases, with 17 bases lying between them. CDR1 is MNHEY, CDR2 SMNVEV, per germline (reference sequence). The CDR3 is 16 residues long. The CDR3 DNA follows: TGTGCCAGCAGTAAGTTGGAGGGAGGACGCAAAAACATTCAGTACTTC. This translates into CASSKLEGGRKNIQYF.